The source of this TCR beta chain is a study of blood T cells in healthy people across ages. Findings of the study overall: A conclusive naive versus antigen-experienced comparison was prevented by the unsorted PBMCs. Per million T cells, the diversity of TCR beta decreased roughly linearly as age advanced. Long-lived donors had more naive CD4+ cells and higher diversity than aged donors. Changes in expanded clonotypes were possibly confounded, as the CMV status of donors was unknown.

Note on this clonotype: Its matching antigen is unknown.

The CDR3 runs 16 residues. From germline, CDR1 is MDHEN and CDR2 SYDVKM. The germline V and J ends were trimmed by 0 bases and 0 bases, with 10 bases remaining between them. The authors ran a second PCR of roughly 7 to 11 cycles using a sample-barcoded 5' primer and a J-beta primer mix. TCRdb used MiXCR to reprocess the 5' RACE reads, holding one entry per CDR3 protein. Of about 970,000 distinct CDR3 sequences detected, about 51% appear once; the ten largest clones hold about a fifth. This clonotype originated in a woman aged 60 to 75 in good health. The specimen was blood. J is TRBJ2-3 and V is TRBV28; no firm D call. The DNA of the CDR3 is TGTGCCAGCAGTTTATGGGGCGAGATAAGCACAGATACGCAGTATTTT. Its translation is CASSLWGEISTDTQYF.